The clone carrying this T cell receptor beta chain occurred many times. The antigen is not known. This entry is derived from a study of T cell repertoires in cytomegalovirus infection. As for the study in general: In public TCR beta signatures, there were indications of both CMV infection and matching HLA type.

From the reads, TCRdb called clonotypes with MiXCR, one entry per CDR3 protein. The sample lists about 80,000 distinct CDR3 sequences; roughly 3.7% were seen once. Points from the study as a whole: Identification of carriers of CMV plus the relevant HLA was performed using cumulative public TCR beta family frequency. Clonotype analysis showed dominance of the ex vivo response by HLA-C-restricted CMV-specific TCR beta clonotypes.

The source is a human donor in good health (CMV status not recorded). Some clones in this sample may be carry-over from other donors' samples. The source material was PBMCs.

This CDR3 reads CASSEDNGRGFAKTSGNTIYF. DNA of the CDR3: TGTGCCAGCAGTGAAGATAACGGCAGGGGGTTCGCCAAGACCTCCGGAAACACCATATATTTT. The rearrangement uses TRBV6-1 and TRBJ1-3; 7 positions match TRBD1. Looked up from germline, CDR1 is MNHNS and CDR2 is SASEGT. The junction had 22 bases not matched to a gene; V was cut back by 1 base and J by 4 bases. This CDR3 contains 21 residues.